One sample yielded the 9 T cell receptor beta chains listed below, sequenced in a study of cytomegalovirus exposure and HLA in healthy donors. PCR employed 60 Vbeta and 13 Jbeta primers. The method was immunoSEQ multiplex PCR; TCRdb's version includes in-frame clones alone and lacks a portion of them. The sample consists of 95,000 to 110,000 clones, around three quarters of them appearing once. Sequenced: PBMCs. Every receptor here comes from a male donor in good health and CMV-seronegative.

The V gene is TRBV27, the J gene TRBJ2-7, with D tentatively TRBD2 (5 bases). This CDR3 contains 16 residues. With 3 bases removed from V and 1 base from J, the gap between germline ends came to 16 bases. In germline, CDR1 is MNHEY, CDR2 SMNVEV (reference sequence). In DNA, the CDR3 is TGTGCCAGCAGTTTCCTACTATCACCGGGGTCCTACGAGCAGTACTTC. Translated, it gives CASSFLLSPGSYEQYF.

Only a few counts were recorded for this clone. The chain combines TRBV25-1 with TRBJ1-1; D is unclear. This CDR3 region has 12 residues. Germline CDR1 reads MGHDK; CDR2 reads SYGVNS. The ends were cut back, 5 bases at V and 5 bases at J, with 9 bases in the middle. The CDR3 nucleotides read TGTGCCAGCAGTCGGGGTAATACTGAAGCTTTCTTT. Residues: CASSRGNTEAFF.

The rearrangement uses TRBV5-1 and TRBJ2-7; D gene uncertain. The germline V gene encodes CDR1 SGHRS and CDR2 YFSETQ. V was clipped by 0 bases and J by 3 bases, with 7 bases between them. This CDR3 has 13 residues. The CDR3 spells CASSLAQLYEQYF. DNA of the CDR3: TGCGCCAGCAGCTTGGCCCAACTCTACGAGCAGTACTTC.

The rearrangement uses TRBV5-4 and TRBJ1-1; 11 nucleotides match TRBD1. V dropped 4 bases and J dropped 1; count of bases not matched to a gene: 3. Looked up from germline, CDR1 is SGHNT and CDR2 is YYREEE (reference sequence). The CDR3 spans 15 residues. The CDR3 DNA sequence: TGTGCCAGCAGCCAAGGGACAGGGGGGAACACTGAAGCTTTCTTT. Residues: CASSQGTGGNTEAFF.

This clone was detected once. The chain is built from TRBV5-1 and TRBJ1-1, with TRBD1 as a possible D gene (6 bases). The V end was cut by 0 bases, the J end by 6 bases, with 21 bases between. Germline CDR1 and CDR2: SGHRS and YFSETQ. This CDR3 is 17 amino acids long. The CDR3 reads CASSLGIRELRQAEAFF. Written as DNA, the CDR3 is TGCGCCAGCAGCTTGGGGATCAGAGAGCTGAGACAGGCTGAAGCTTTCTTT.

This clone came up a few times. This chain uses TRBV4-1 with TRBJ2-7; TRBD2 agrees at 11 bases. Germline trimming cut 0 bases from V and 7 bases from J; bases unmatched to any gene: 5. This CDR3 has 15 amino acids. Germline CDR1 reads MGHRA; CDR2 reads YSYEKL. CDR3 nucleotide sequence: TGCGCCAGCAGCCAAGATCTAGCGGGAGGATGGGAGCAGTACTTC. It encodes CASSQDLAGGWEQYF.

This clone was recorded only once. The chain recombines TRBV4-1 with TRBJ2-5; D is perhaps TRBD2 (7 bases). This CDR3 contains 15 residues. The germline CDR1 and CDR2 sequences are MGHRA and YSYEKL. Trimming shortened V by 0 bases and J by 4 bases, and 12 bases separated the two germline ends. In DNA form, the CDR3 reads TGCGCCAGCAGCCAAGAGCACAGGGAGGGAGAGACCCAGTACTTC. Translating gives CASSQEHREGETQYF.

The J gene is TRBJ2-5, the V gene TRBV29-1; weak D call: TRBD2 (6 bases). Germline CDR1 and CDR2: SQVTM and ANQGSEA. CDR3 length equals 12 residues. Trimming pared 3 bases from V and 2 bases from J, leaving 7 bases between. For the CDR3, the DNA is TGCAGCGTTGATCGGGGGCAAGAGACCCAGTACTTC. Protein: CSVDRGQETQYF. The variable domain in full, with the rest retrieved from reference TRBV29-1 and TRBJ2-5, is SAVISQKPSRDICQRGTSLTIQCQVDSQVTMMFWYRQQPGQSLTLIATANQGSEATYESGFVIDKFPISRPNLTFSTLTVSNMSPEDSSIYLCSVDRGQETQYFGPGTRLLVL.

This chain uses TRBV4-2 with TRBJ2-7, with 12 nucleotides matching TRBD2. Germline values: CDR1 LGHNA, CDR2 YNFKEQ. J was trimmed by 4 bases and V by 0 bases; bases with no gene match: 7. The CDR3 totals 17 residues. The chain's CDR3 is CASSQDPLGTSGYEQYF. In DNA, the CDR3 is TGTGCCAGCAGCCAAGATCCACTCGGGACTAGCGGGTACGAGCAGTACTTC.